In its sample, the clone carrying this T cell receptor beta chain was seen a few times. CDR3 length equals 16 residues. With 1 base clipped from V and 0 bases from J, the junction kept 4 bases outside the gene matches. Germline V CDR1 and CDR2: MNHEY, SMNVEV (reference sequence). The data derive from a study of blood T cell repertoires in COVID-19. Across the study: Sources were T cells, B-cell-depleted T cells, or PBMCs; the material itself was cDNA or gDNA.

Original data processing: Scientists estimated how many nucleated cells there were by amplifying reference gene primers. Libraries were prepared by immunoSEQ multiplex PCR; TCRdb keeps only in-frame clonotypes and omits some of them. The V and J calls and clone size come from that table; D and trimming were worked out from the DNA. The sample holds 130,000 to 150,000 clones; approximately 88% are singletons and the top ten take 1.8%. V is TRBV27 and J is TRBJ2-7; 9 bases line up with TRBD2. Sequences were obtained from peripheral blood. The sequence derives from an older man with acute or convalescent COVID-19. CDR3 loop: CASSLWASGDSYEQYF. The CDR3 DNA reads as TGTGCCAGCAGTTTATGGGCTAGCGGGGACTCCTACGAGCAGTACTTC.